Listed below are T cell receptor beta chains from one sample, sequenced in a study of blood T cell repertoires in COVID-19. Libraries were prepared by immunoSEQ multiplex PCR; TCRdb keeps only in-frame clonotypes and omits some of them. This repertoire shows roughly 280,000 clones, 90% found once; its top ten account for about 4%. Sequencing input: PBMCs or T cells enriched from blood (not recorded which). Receptors were obtained from a woman younger than 45 with acute COVID-19. The CDR3 runs from the conserved cysteine through the conserved F or W. The order of the fields is V gene, J gene, D gene, clone size, CDR3 protein, CDR3 DNA. A D gene is named only where the DNA matches it firmly. A row's size may be missing; if present it is once, few, many or a size class.

TRBV3-1/TRBV3-2,TRBJ1-5,NA,few,CASSQAHVGGRQPQHF,TGTGCCAGCAGCCAAGCCCACGTGGGAGGGCGGCAGCCCCAGCATTTT
TRBV30,TRBJ1-5,TRBD1,NA,CAWSHGTGEEQPQHF,TGTGCCTGGAGCCATGGGACAGGGGAGGAGCAGCCCCAGCATTTT
TRBV28,TRBJ2-6,TRBD1,NA,CASSLFTTGGFSGANVLTF,TGTGCCAGCAGTTTATTCACGACAGGGGGCTTCTCTGGGGCCAACGTCCTGACTTTC
TRBV27,TRBJ2-2,NA,NA,CASGGTPSGTGELFF,TGTGCCAGCGGCGGGACCCCCTCGGGTACCGGGGAGCTGTTTTTT
TRBV27,TRBJ2-7,NA,NA,CASSQTATALYEQYF,TGTGCCAGCAGCCAGACGGCGACAGCCCTCTACGAGCAGTACTTC
TRBV28,TRBJ2-7,TRBD1,NA,CASRTDRGAYEQYF,TGTGCCAGCAGAACAGACAGGGGAGCGTACGAGCAGTACTTC
TRBV5-8,TRBJ2-3,TRBD1,once,CASSFGRGRADTQYF,TGTGCCAGCAGCTTCGGCAGGGGGCGAGCAGATACGCAGTATTTT
TRBV4-1,TRBJ2-3,TRBD2,NA,CASSLLAGGPSTDTQYF,TGCGCCAGCAGCCTTTTAGCGGGAGGGCCGAGCACAGATACGCAGTATTTT
TRBV29-1,TRBJ2-7,TRBD1,NA,CSVEGDSSYEQYF,TGCAGCGTTGAAGGGGACAGTTCCTACGAGCAGTACTTC
TRBV10-3,TRBJ1-5,NA,few,CAIMGQGSNQPQHF,TGTGCCATCATGGGGCAGGGGAGCAATCAGCCCCAGCATTTT
TRBV14,TRBJ2-7,NA,NA,CASSQTRYEQYF,TGTGCCAGCAGCCAAACTCGCTACGAGCAGTACTTC
TRBV5-8,TRBJ1-6,NA,NA,CASSLALSLHF,TGTGCCAGCAGCTTGGCCCTCTCCCTCCACTTT
TRBV18,TRBJ1-1,TRBD1,NA,CASSPGTGGLGTEAFF,TGTGCCAGCTCACCGGGAACAGGGGGGTTGGGAACTGAAGCTTTCTTT
TRBV4-3,TRBJ2-7,NA,NA,CASSQDPETSSYEQYF,TGCGCCAGCAGCCAAGACCCTGAGACTAGCTCCTACGAGCAGTACTTC
TRBV9,TRBJ2-7,NA,NA,CASSVEGTTSSYEQYF,TGTGCCAGCAGCGTAGAGGGGACAACGAGCTCCTACGAGCAGTACTTC
TRBV11-3,TRBJ2-7,TRBD2,NA,CASSLFGSGAYEQYF,TGTGCCAGCAGCTTGTTCGGGAGCGGGGCCTACGAGCAGTACTTC
TRBV5-1,TRBJ2-5,NA,NA,CASSTSTDQETQYF,TGCGCCAGCAGCACCTCGACAGACCAAGAGACCCAGTACTTC
TRBV4-1,TRBJ2-2,NA,NA,CASSQRTDNTGELFF,TGCGCCAGCAGCCAAAGGACAGACAACACCGGGGAGCTGTTTTTT
TRBV4-2,TRBJ1-1,TRBD1,NA,CASSQDRGIAEAFF,TGTGCCAGCAGCCAGGACAGGGGGATAGCTGAAGCTTTCTTT
TRBV11-2,TRBJ2-1,NA,NA,CASSSSGGAYNEQFF,TGTGCCAGCAGCTCTTCCGGTGGAGCCTACAATGAGCAGTTCTTC
TRBV19,TRBJ2-7,NA,NA,CASSAGYEQYF,TGTGCCAGTAGTGCAGGGTACGAGCAGTACTTC
TRBV28,TRBJ2-1,TRBD2,NA,CASRGAGGPSWYNEQFF,TGTGCCAGCAGGGGGGCGGGAGGGCCCTCGTGGTACAATGAGCAGTTCTTC
TRBV6-5,TRBJ1-6,NA,NA,CASSTDRLNSPLHF,TGTGCCAGCAGTACCGACAGGTTAAATTCACCCCTCCACTTT
TRBV28,TRBJ1-4,NA,few,CASSSLDYSTNEKLFF,TGTGCCAGCAGTTCACTTGATTATTCAACTAATGAAAAACTGTTTTTT
TRBV27,TRBJ2-7,NA,few,CASIPDRAPYEQYF,TGTGCCAGCATCCCGGACAGAGCCCCATACGAGCAGTACTTC
TRBV27,TRBJ2-3,NA,NA,CASSNADTQYF,TGTGCCAGCAGCAATGCAGATACGCAGTATTTT
TRBV7-9,TRBJ2-1,TRBD2,NA,CASSLVGALAGGNNEQFF,TGTGCCAGCAGCTTAGTAGGGGCACTAGCGGGAGGTAACAATGAGCAGTTCTTC
TRBV18,TRBJ2-2,NA,NA,CASSPPSEAGELFF,TGTGCCAGCTCACCACCGTCAGAGGCCGGGGAGCTGTTTTTT
TRBV27,TRBJ2-1,NA,NA,CASSFGTQPYNEQFF,TGTGCCAGCAGTTTTGGGACACAGCCGTACAATGAGCAGTTCTTC
TRBV6-5,TRBJ1-1,TRBD1,NA,CASRVGTGNTEAFF,TGTGCCAGCAGGGTGGGGACAGGCAACACTGAAGCTTTCTTT
TRBV5-4,TRBJ2-1,NA,NA,CASSLNWAGEQFF,TGTGCCAGCAGCCTGAACTGGGCGGGTGAGCAGTTCTTC
TRBV15,TRBJ2-5,TRBD1,NA,CATSRGTGTGIVETQYF,TGTGCCACCAGCAGAGGTACCGGGACAGGGATTGTCGAGACCCAGTACTTC
TRBV4-2,TRBJ2-3,NA,NA,CASSQELSRGTDTQYF,TGTGCCAGCAGCCAAGAACTCTCTCGGGGCACAGATACGCAGTATTTT
TRBV7-2,TRBJ1-1,TRBD1,NA,CASSAQGAYTEAFF,TGTGCCAGCAGCGCCCAGGGGGCGTACACTGAAGCTTTCTTT
TRBV6-1,TRBJ1-5,NA,NA,CASSEYRVNQPQHF,TGTGCCAGCAGTGAGTACAGGGTCAATCAGCCCCAGCATTTT
TRBV25-1,TRBJ2-1,TRBD2,once,CASSRLAGVYEQFF,TGTGCCAGCAGTCGGCTAGCGGGAGTATATGAGCAGTTCTTC
TRBV28,TRBJ1-1,NA,NA,CASRGGTEAFF,TGTGCCAGTCGCGGGGGCACTGAAGCTTTCTTT
TRBV19,TRBJ2-2,TRBD1,NA,CASLPRDRSNTGELFF,TGTGCCAGTCTTCCCCGGGACAGATCGAACACCGGGGAGCTGTTTTTT
TRBV28,TRBJ1-5,NA,NA,CASSFLGAASNQPQHF,TGTGCCAGCAGTTTTTTAGGGGCCGCGTCCAATCAGCCCCAGCATTTT
TRBV7-2,TRBJ1-1,TRBD1,NA,CASSPQGENTEAFF,TGTGCCAGCAGCCCCCAGGGGGAAAACACTGAAGCTTTCTTT
TRBV7-3,TRBJ2-4,TRBD2,few,CASSFKFPPYSGRGNIQYF,TGTGCCAGCAGCTTTAAGTTTCCCCCTTATAGCGGGAGAGGAAACATTCAGTACTTC
TRBV7-9,TRBJ1-4,NA,NA,CASSSLGGADNEKLFF,TGTGCCAGCAGCTCACTAGGGGGGGCTGATAATGAAAAACTGTTTTTT
TRBV6-1,TRBJ1-2,NA,NA,CASSEDNSWSYGYTF,TGTGCCAGCAGTGAAGATAACAGTTGGTCTTACGGCTACACCTTC
TRBV6-5,TRBJ1-1,NA,NA,CASSLGTSVGEGAFF,TGTGCCAGCAGTCTCGGGACTTCTGTGGGGGAAGGAGCTTTCTTT
TRBV10-1,TRBJ2-3,TRBD1,NA,CASSEARGLTDTQYF,TGCGCCAGCAGTGAGGCCAGGGGGTTGACAGATACGCAGTATTTT
TRBV27,TRBJ1-4,NA,NA,CASSPYRGQGSATNEKLFF,TGTGCCAGCAGTCCTTATAGGGGTCAGGGTTCCGCAACTAATGAAAAACTGTTTTTT
TRBV2,TRBJ2-1,TRBD2,NA,CASSVLAGGPTHEQFF,TGTGCCAGCAGTGTACTAGCGGGAGGCCCAACCCATGAGCAGTTCTTC
TRBV27,TRBJ1-1,TRBD1,NA,CASSFDRGMNTEAFF,TGTGCCAGCAGTTTCGACAGGGGGATGAACACTGAAGCTTTCTTT
TRBV19,TRBJ2-1,NA,NA,CASRTANNEQFF,TGTGCCAGCAGGACAGCAAACAATGAGCAGTTCTTC